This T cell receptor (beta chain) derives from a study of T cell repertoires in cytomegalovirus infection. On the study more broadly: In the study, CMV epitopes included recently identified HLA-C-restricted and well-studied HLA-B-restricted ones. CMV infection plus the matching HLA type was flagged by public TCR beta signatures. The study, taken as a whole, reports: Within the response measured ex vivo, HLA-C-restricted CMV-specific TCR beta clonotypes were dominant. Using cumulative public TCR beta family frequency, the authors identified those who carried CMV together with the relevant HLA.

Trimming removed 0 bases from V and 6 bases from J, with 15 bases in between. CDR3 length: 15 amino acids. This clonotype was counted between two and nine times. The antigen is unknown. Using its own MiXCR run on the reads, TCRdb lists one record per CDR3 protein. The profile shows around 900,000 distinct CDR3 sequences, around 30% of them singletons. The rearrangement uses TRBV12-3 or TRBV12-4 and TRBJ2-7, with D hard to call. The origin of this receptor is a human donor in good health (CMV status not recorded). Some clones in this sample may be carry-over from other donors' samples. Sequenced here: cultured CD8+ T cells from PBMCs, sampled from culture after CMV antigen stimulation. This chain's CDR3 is CASSLAWVGSREQYF. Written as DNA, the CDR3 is TGTGCCAGCAGTTTAGCGTGGGTGGGGTCTCGCGAGCAGTACTTC.